This section outlines one T cell receptor (beta chain) sequence together with its context. The data derive from a study of blood T cell repertoires in COVID-19. Looking at the study overall: COVID-19 samples, acute and convalescent, were from the United States, Italy and Spain. Sources were T cells, B-cell-depleted T cells, or PBMCs; the material itself was cDNA or gDNA.

Original data processing: Nucleated cell number was recorded as an estimate derived from reference gene primer amplification. Some clones are missing from TCRdb's copy, which holds only in-frame ones; the method was immunoSEQ multiplex PCR. The V and J calls and the clone size are those of that table, but D and trimming were determined from the DNA. The table lists approximately 94,000 clones, around 90% of them singletons, with about 7.6% in the top ten. The germline CDR1 and CDR2 sequences are SGHNT and YYREEE (reference sequence). Deletions cut 1 base from V and 1 base from J, with 15 bases between. The length of the CDR3 is 17 residues.

The sample consisted of peripheral blood. The chain is built from TRBV5-4 and TRBJ2-4; the D gene is possibly TRBD2 (5 bases). This sequence was found in a woman in her seventies with acute or convalescent COVID-19. CDR3 bases: TGTGCCAGCAGCTTGTTGGAGCTGCGAGGGGCCAAAAACATTCAGTACTTC. Amino acids: CASSLLELRGAKNIQYF.